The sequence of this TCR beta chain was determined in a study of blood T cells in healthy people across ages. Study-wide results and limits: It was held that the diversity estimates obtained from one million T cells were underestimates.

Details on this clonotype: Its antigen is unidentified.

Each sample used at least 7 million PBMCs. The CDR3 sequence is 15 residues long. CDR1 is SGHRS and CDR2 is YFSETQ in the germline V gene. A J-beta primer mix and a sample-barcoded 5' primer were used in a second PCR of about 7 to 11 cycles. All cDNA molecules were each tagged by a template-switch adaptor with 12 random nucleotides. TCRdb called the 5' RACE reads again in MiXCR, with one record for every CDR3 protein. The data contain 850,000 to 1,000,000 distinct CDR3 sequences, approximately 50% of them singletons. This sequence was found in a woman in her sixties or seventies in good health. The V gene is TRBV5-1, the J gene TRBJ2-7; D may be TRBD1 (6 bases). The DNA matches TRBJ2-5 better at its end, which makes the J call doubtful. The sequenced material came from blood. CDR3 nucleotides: TGCGCCAGCAGCTCCATCGGGGCAGGGGAGGAGACCCAGTACTTC. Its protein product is CASSSIGAGEETQYF.